This is a list of T cell receptor beta chains from one sample in a study of blood T cell repertoires in COVID-19. This table comes from immunoSEQ multiplex PCR, and its TCRdb copy is limited to in-frame clones, with some not included. The data contain tens of thousands of clones, 80% to 85% of them singletons. Sequencing was carried out using peripheral blood. These receptors all come from a man of 80 years or more with active or convalescent COVID-19. Each CDR3 is given with its conserved first and last residue. The D gene is left open where the match is weak. A clone size is listed for some rows: how often the clone was seen (once, few, many), or a class if it is expanded.

CDR3 DNA,CDR3 protein,clone size,CDR3 length,J gene,V gene,D gene
TGTGCCAGCAGCCTCGGACAGGGAACTTCACCCCTCCACTTT,CASSLGQGTSPLHF,.,14,TRBJ1-6,TRBV3-1/TRBV3-2,TRBD1
TGTGCCAGCTCTCCCTCGAACGGGAACACTGAAGCTTTCTTT,CASSPSNGNTEAFF,once,14,TRBJ1-1,TRBV18,.
TGCGCCAGCAGCGGGACAGGGGGCGCGGGGAACACTGAAGCTTTCTTT,CASSGTGGAGNTEAFF,.,16,TRBJ1-1,TRBV5-1,TRBD1
TGTGCCAGCAGTGACCCACAGGGGATTGTGCATTCACCCCTCCACTTT,CASSDPQGIVHSPLHF,once,16,TRBJ1-6,TRBV6-1,TRBD1
TGTGCCAGCAGCCAAGTCTTTACTGAAGCTTTCTTT,CASSQVFTEAFF,once,12,TRBJ1-1,TRBV14,.
TGTGCCACCAGTGATCCTACAGGGTTTCATGGAGCTTTCTTT,CATSDPTGFHGAFF,.,14,TRBJ1-1,TRBV24-1,.
TGTGCCAGCAGCGTGACAGGGGGCTTGGGGGAAAAACTGTTTTTT,CASSVTGGLGEKLFF,.,15,TRBJ1-4,TRBV7-9,TRBD1
TGTGCCAGCAGATCCACAGGGTTCAATCCCTACAATGAGCAGTTCTTC,CASRSTGFNPYNEQFF,.,16,TRBJ2-1,TRBV28,.
TGCGCCAGCAGCTCCAAGCGGGAGGTGGGAGATACGCAGTATTTT,CASSSKREVGDTQYF,few,15,TRBJ2-3,TRBV5-1,TRBD2
TGTGCCAGCAGTGACTGGGGCCAGGGGAGAGGTTTGAATGAGCAGTTCTTC,CASSDWGQGRGLNEQFF,.,17,TRBJ2-1,TRBV2,.
TGTGCCAGCAGTGAGACAGGGCGCTACAATGAGCAGTTCTTC,CASSETGRYNEQFF,once,14,TRBJ2-1,TRBV6-4,TRBD1
TGTGCCAGCAGCCCCCGTGGTAGCGACTACGAGCAGTACTTC,CASSPRGSDYEQYF,.,14,TRBJ2-7,TRBV13,.
TGTGCCAGCCGGAGGGGGGGTGGCACAGATACGCAGTATTTT,CASRRGGGTDTQYF,.,14,TRBJ2-3,TRBV11-2,.
TGTGCCAGCAGCCCTTTACAGGGGACGGGCACTGAAGCTTTCTTT,CASSPLQGTGTEAFF,.,15,TRBJ1-1,TRBV5-6,TRBD1
TGTGCCAGCAGGTTTGGAGGAGGGGAAAAACTGTTTTTT,CASRFGGGEKLFF,.,13,TRBJ1-4,TRBV27,.
TGTGCCAGCACCCCCGGTCCGGGGGATCCCCCTGAAGCTTTCTTT,CASTPGPGDPPEAFF,.,15,TRBJ1-1,TRBV7-9,.
TGCAGCGTTGGGGGACAGAATAGCAATCAGCCCCAGCATTTT,CSVGGQNSNQPQHF,.,14,TRBJ1-5,TRBV29-1,TRBD1
TGCGCCAGCAGCCTCACCGACAAGAGCAATCAGCCCCAGCATTTT,CASSLTDKSNQPQHF,.,15,TRBJ1-5,TRBV4-1,.
TGTGCCAGTAGTGTGGACAGGAGCATGAACACTGAAGCTTTCTTT,CASSVDRSMNTEAFF,.,15,TRBJ1-1,TRBV19,TRBD1
TGCGCCAGCAGCCAAGGATTTGGGCCTAGCGAGCTCAATGAGCAGTTCTTC,CASSQGFGPSELNEQFF,.,17,TRBJ2-1,TRBV4-1,.
TGTGCCAGCTCACCGCTCGTAACGGGAGCTTTCGAGCAGTACTTC,CASSPLVTGAFEQYF,.,15,TRBJ2-7,TRBV18,.
TGCAGCGTTGAAGGGAAGCGCTACGAGCAGTACTTC,CSVEGKRYEQYF,.,12,TRBJ2-7,TRBV29-1,.
TGTGCCAGCTGCCGCAGCGGGGGGGGCTCTGGGGCCAACGTCCTGACTTTC,CASCRSGGGSGANVLTF,.,17,TRBJ2-6,TRBV28,TRBD2
TGTGCCAGCAGTTTAGGAGCTCCCGAGGAGCAGTACTTC,CASSLGAPEEQYF,few,13,TRBJ2-7,TRBV12-3/TRBV12-4,.
TGTGCCAGCAGCGGAACTTTTCTAGCGGGGCAAGAGACCCAGTACTTC,CASSGTFLAGQETQYF,.,16,TRBJ2-5,TRBV4-2,TRBD2
TGTGCCAGCAGCTATTATGGGACAGGGAGGTATGGCTACACCTTC,CASSYYGTGRYGYTF,once,15,TRBJ1-2,TRBV7-2,TRBD1
TGTGCCAGCAGCCAAGGAAGCATGGGGGCAGGGGAGACCCAGTACTTC,CASSQGSMGAGETQYF,.,16,TRBJ2-5,TRBV4-2,.
TGTGCCAGCCCTTTCGGGTCTAGCGGGTACACCGGGGAGCTGTTTTTT,CASPFGSSGYTGELFF,.,16,TRBJ2-2,TRBV7-2,TRBD2
TGTGCCAGCACAGGATCTAGCACAGATACGCAGTATTTT,CASTGSSTDTQYF,.,13,TRBJ2-3,TRBV2,.
TGTGCCAGCAGCGTAGCTAGCGGGGGACTGGGGGGCACCGGGGAGCTGTTTTTT,CASSVASGGLGGTGELFF,.,18,TRBJ2-2,TRBV9,TRBD2
TGTGCCAGCAGTCCTAGCGTGGAGACCCAGTACTTC,CASSPSVETQYF,.,12,TRBJ2-5,TRBV12-3/TRBV12-4,.
TGTGCCAGCAGCCAAGAGCGGGGGGCCTACGAGCAGTACTTC,CASSQERGAYEQYF,.,14,TRBJ2-7,TRBV14,TRBD2
TGTGCCAGTAGTGTACAGGGCGTCGGCTATGGCTACACCTTC,CASSVQGVGYGYTF,.,14,TRBJ1-2,TRBV19,.
TGTGCCAGCAGCGTAGTAGCGGGGGGGACCTACGAGCAGTACTTC,CASSVVAGGTYEQYF,.,15,TRBJ2-7,TRBV7-2,TRBD2
TGTGCCAGCAGCTACGGGACAGGGGTCAGCGACACCGGGGAGCTGTTTTTT,CASSYGTGVSDTGELFF,.,17,TRBJ2-2,TRBV5-6,TRBD1